Following are 6 T cell receptor beta chains from one sample sequenced in a study of neurological immune-mediated disorders. TCRdb re-called the 5' RACE reads through MiXCR, storing one row per CDR3 protein. The sample holds about 70,000 distinct CDR3 sequences, approximately 5% seen once. The sequenced sample was PBMCs. These receptors were collected from a woman in her 70s with multiple sclerosis.

The table lists this clonotype with many counts. The V and J genes are TRBV7-9 and TRBJ2-5; TRBD1 matches 10 bases. This CDR3 has 14 amino acids. Germline V lookup: CDR1 SEHNR, CDR2 FQNEAQ (reference sequence). J lost 5 bases, V lost 4 bases, and 4 bases had no gene match. Here the CDR3 reads CASSSDRGLETQYF. CDR3 sequence (DNA): TGTGCCAGCAGCTCCGACAGGGGGCTTGAGACCCAGTACTTC.

The table lists this clonotype with many counts. The V and J genes are TRBV10-1 and TRBJ2-1, with 9 bases fitting TRBD2. Trimming removed 5 bases from V and 5 bases from J; junction bases left unmatched: 10. Germline assignment: CDR1 WNHNN and CDR2 SYGVQD (reference sequence). This CDR3 spans 16 amino acids. CDR3 protein: CASSPQLSGSNNEQFF. The DNA of the CDR3 is TGCGCCAGCAGTCCACAACTTAGCGGGAGCAACAATGAGCAGTTCTTC.

This clonotype was recorded at least ten times. The chain has TRBV29-1 and TRBJ2-3, with TRBD1 matching over 8 bases. The CDR3 is 15 residues long. Germline CDR1 reads SQVTM; CDR2 reads ANQGSEA. V trimming: 5 bases; J trimming: 3 bases; junction bases outside the gene matches: 10. CDR3 bases: TGCAGCGTTCTGACGGACAGGGTATTAACAGATACGCAGTATTTT. Its translation: CSVLTDRVLTDTQYF.

This clonotype was detected many times. The chain uses TRBV6-5 and TRBJ2-3; D gene uncertain. The germline V gene has CDR1 MNHEY and CDR2 SVGAGI. The CDR3 sequence is 13 residues long. V gave up 6 bases and J gave up 1 base, with 8 bases separating them. The chain's CDR3 is CASRGPGTDTQYF. CDR3 sequence (DNA): TGTGCCAGCAGAGGACCGGGCACAGATACGCAGTATTTT.

Ten or more counts support this clonotype. The chain links TRBV20-1 to TRBJ2-7; 8 nucleotides match TRBD2. The germline gives CDR1 DFQATT, CDR2 SNEGSKA (reference sequence). The junction had 11 bases not matched to a gene; V was cut back by 4 bases and J by 3 bases. The CDR3 runs to 15 residues. The CDR3 sequence is CSATHTSGSNYEQYF. CDR3 DNA: TGCAGTGCTACCCATACGAGCGGGAGTAACTACGAGCAGTACTTC.

This clonotype was seen repeatedly, ten times or more. The chain is built from TRBV12-3 or TRBV12-4 and TRBJ1-5, with a possible D match to TRBD1 (6 bases). V dropped 3 bases and J dropped 5 bases, with 14 bases sitting between them. The CDR3 has 15 residues. The CDR3: CASSFQGTLHQPQHF. The DNA of the CDR3 is TGTGCCAGCAGTTTCCAGGGGACCCTTCATCAGCCCCAGCATTTT.